The count of the clone carrying this T cell receptor (beta chain) is one. The data originate from a study of blood T cell repertoires in COVID-19. Looking at the study overall: There were acute and convalescent COVID-19 samples, and they came from the United States, Italy and Spain. Sample material is recorded as cDNA or gDNA derived from T cells, B-cell-depleted T cells, or PBMCs.

Per the germline V gene, CDR1 is LGHNT and CDR2 is FRNRAP. This CDR3 has 15 amino acids. V lost 5 bases to trimming and J lost 4 bases; unmatched junction nucleotides: 8. Per the study methods: From reference gene primer amplification, estimates of nucleated cell counts were derived. The method was immunoSEQ multiplex PCR; TCRdb's version includes in-frame clones alone and lacks a portion of them. The DNA gave D and trimming, while V, J and clone size come from that table. This table holds more than 250,000 clones, about 86% found once. Sequenced sample: peripheral blood. The V gene is TRBV12-5, the J gene TRBJ2-5, with TRBD1 matching over 9 bases. The origin of this receptor is a woman aged 45-59 years with acute or convalescent COVID-19. CDR3 sequence reads: CASGPGGTGLETQYF. CDR3 nucleotide sequence: TGTGCTAGTGGTCCCGGGGGGACAGGGTTAGAGACCCAGTACTTC.